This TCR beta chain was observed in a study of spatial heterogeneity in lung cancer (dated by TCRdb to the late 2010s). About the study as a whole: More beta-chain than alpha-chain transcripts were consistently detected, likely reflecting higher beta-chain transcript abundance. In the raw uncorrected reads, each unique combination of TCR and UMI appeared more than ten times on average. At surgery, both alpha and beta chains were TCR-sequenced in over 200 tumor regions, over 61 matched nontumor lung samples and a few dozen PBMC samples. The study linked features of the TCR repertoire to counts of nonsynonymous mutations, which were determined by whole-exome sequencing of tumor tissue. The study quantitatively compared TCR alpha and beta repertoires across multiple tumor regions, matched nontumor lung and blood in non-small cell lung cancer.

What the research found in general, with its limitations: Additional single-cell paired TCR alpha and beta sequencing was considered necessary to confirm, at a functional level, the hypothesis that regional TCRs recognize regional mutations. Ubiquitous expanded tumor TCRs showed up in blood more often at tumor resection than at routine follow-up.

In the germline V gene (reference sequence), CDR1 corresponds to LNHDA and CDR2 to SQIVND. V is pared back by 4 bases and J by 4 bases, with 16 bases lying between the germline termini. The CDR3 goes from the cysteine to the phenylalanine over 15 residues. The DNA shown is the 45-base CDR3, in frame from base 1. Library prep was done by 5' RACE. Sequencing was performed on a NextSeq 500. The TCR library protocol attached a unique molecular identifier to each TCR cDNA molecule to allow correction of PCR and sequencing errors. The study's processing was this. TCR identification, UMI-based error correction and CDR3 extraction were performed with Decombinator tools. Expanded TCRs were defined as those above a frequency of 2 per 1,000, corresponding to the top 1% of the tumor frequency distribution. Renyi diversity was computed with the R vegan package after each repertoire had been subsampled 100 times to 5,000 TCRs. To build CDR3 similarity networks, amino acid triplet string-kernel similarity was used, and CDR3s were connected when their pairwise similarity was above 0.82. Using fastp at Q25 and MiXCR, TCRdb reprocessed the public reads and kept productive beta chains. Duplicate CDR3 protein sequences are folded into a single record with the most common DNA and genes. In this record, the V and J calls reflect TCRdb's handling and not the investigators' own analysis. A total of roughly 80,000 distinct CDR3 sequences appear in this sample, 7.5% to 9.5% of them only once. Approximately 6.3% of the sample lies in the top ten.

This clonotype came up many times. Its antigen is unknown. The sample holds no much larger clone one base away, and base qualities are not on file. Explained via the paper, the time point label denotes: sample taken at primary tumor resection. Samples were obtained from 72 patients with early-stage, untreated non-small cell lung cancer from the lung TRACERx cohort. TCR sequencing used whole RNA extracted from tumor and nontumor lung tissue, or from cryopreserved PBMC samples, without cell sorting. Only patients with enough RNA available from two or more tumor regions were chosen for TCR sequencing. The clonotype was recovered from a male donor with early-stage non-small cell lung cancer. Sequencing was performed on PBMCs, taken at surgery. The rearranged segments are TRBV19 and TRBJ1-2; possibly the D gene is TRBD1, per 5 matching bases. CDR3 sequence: CASSTLGSQGYGYTF. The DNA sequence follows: TGTGCCAGTAGTACACTCGGCTCGCAGGGCTATGGCTACACCTTC.